What follows are 9 T cell receptor beta chains derived from one specimen sequenced in a study of beta chain features in type 1 diabetes. The authors reverse transcribed all of the isolated RNA, so sequencing captured expressed TCRB transcripts. Clones were sequenced by immunoSEQ multiplex PCR, and TCRdb holds only the in-frame ones, with some missing. The data hold 200,000 to 250,000 clones, with 9.6% observed a single time. Sequencing was done on a sample of naive CD4+ T cells from blood. The receptors derive from a woman aged 18-35 years in good health.

The chain carries TRBV21-1 and TRBJ2-7; TRBD2 is the table's D call, not checked against the DNA. TRBV21-1 is a pseudogene locus. The CDR3 extends over 17 amino acids. CDR3 coding DNA: TGTGCCAGCAGCAAAGATAGGATCGAGGGAGGGGTCTACGAGCAGTACTTC. The encoded protein is CASSKDRIEGGVYEQYF.

J is TRBJ2-7 and V is TRBV5-1, with 9 nucleotides matching TRBD2. CDR1 SGHRS and CDR2 YFSETQ come from the germline V gene. There are 12 residues in the CDR3. Germline trimming cut 2 bases from V and 8 bases from J; bases unmatched to any gene: 2. In nucleotides, the CDR3 is TGCGCCAGCAGCTTTAGCGGGAGTCAGCAGTACTTC. Its translation: CASSFSGSQQYF.

This clone was detected only a few times. The chain combines TRBV7-3 with TRBJ2-1, with D maybe TRBD2 (6 bases). CDR1 SGHTA and CDR2 FQGTGA come from the germline V gene. The CDR3 length is 14 residues. Trimming left V 2 bases short and J 5 bases short, with 10 bases between. In nucleotides, the CDR3 is TGTGCCAGCAGCTTAGCCGGGGGAGACAATGAGCAGTTCTTC. This encodes CASSLAGGDNEQFF.

The sample holds a few counts of this clone. Other DNA sequences in the sample encode the same CDR3. Here the CDR3 reads CASSRRTGRNTEAFF. CDR3 bases: TGTGCCAGCAGCCGACGAACAGGGAGGAACACTGAAGCTTTCTTT. The chain recombines TRBV14 with TRBJ1-1, with D perhaps TRBD1 (6 bases). The CDR3 spans 15 residues. Trimming stripped 4 bases from V and 1 base from J, with 13 bases between. Germline assignment: CDR1 SGHDN and CDR2 FVKESK. Full variable domain (rest looked up from reference TRBV14 and TRBJ1-1): EAGVTQFPSHSVIEKGQTVTLRCDPISGHDNLYWYRRVMGKEIKFLLHFVKESKQDESGMPNNRFLAERTGGTYSTLKVQPAELEDSGVYFCASSRRTGRNTEAFFGQGTRLTVV.

This chain connects TRBV2 to TRBJ1-5; 7 nucleotides match TRBD1. The J segment lost 4 bases and the V segment lost 6 bases, leaving 3 bases of the junction unmatched. CDR1 SNHLY and CDR2 FYNNEI come from the germline V gene. The CDR3 is 13 amino acids. CDR3 loop: CASRGQTNQPQHF. CDR3 sequence (DNA): TGTGCCAGCAGGGGACAGACAAATCAGCCCCAGCATTTT.

This clone was seen a handful of times. This sequence joins TRBV5-4 and TRBJ2-7; TRBD2 might be the D (5 bases). Germline values: CDR1 SGHNT, CDR2 YYREEE (reference sequence). This CDR3 is built from 15 residues. Deletions cut 4 bases from V and 1 base from J, with 15 bases between. This chain's CDR3 is CASSQEVGQSYEQYF. CDR3 nucleotides: TGTGCCAGCAGCCAGGAGGTTGGCCAGTCCTACGAGCAGTACTTC. The full variable domain, its missing parts supplied by reference TRBV5-4 and TRBJ2-7, is ETGVTQSPTHLIKTRGQQVTLRCSSQSGHNTVSWYQQALGQGPQFIFQYYREEENGRGNFPPRFSGLQFPNYSSELNVNALELDDSALYLCASSQEVGQSYEQYFGPGTRLTVT.

The V call is TRBV7-3, the J call TRBJ2-2; D may be TRBD2 (6 bases). Germline CDR1 SGHTA, CDR2 FQGTGA. Deletions cut 1 base from V and 6 bases from J, with 9 bases between. The length of the CDR3 is 14 residues. For the CDR3, the DNA is TGTGCCAGCAGCTTAAGCGGCGGGGCCGGGGAGCTGTTTTTT. This gives the protein CASSLSGGAGELFF. The variable domain in full, with the rest retrieved from reference TRBV7-3 and TRBJ2-2, is GAGVSQTPSNKVTEKGKYVELRCDPISGHTALYWYRQSLGQGPEFLIYFQGTGAADDSGLPNDRFFAVRPEGSVSTLKIQRTERGDSAVYLCASSLSGGAGELFFGEGSRLTVL.

This clone appeared a few times. The CDR3 DNA reads TGTGCCAGCAGCTTAGATATGGCGCGGCAGACCCAGTACTTC. Translating it yields CASSLDMARQTQYF. The chain combines TRBV7-6 with TRBJ2-5; D uncertain. V lost 1 base and J lost 6, with 12 bases in between. The germline gives CDR1 SGHVS, CDR2 FNYEAQ. This CDR3 is 14 amino acids long.

The genes are TRBV29-1 and TRBJ1-1; a possible D gene is TRBD1 (5 bases). Trimming cost V 5 bases and J 5 bases, with 18 bases left between them. The CDR3 is 14 amino acids. CDR1 SQVTM and CDR2 ANQGSEA come from the germline V gene. The CDR3 spells CSVPKDTERTEAFF. The CDR3, as DNA: TGCAGCGTTCCCAAGGACACCGAGAGGACTGAAGCTTTCTTT. The variable domain in full, completed from reference TRBV29-1 and TRBJ1-1, reads SAVISQKPSRDICQRGTSLTIQCQVDSQVTMMFWYRQQPGQSLTLIATANQGSEATYESGFVIDKFPISRPNLTFSTLTVSNMSPEDSSIYLCSVPKDTERTEAFFGQGTRLTVV.